This paragraph reports one T cell receptor (beta chain). Its antigen is as yet unknown. These data are taken from a study of blood T cells in healthy people across ages. Study outcomes and limitations: A roughly linear age-dependent decrease characterized TCR beta diversity per million T cells.

Sample-barcoded 5' priming and a J-beta primer mix drove a second PCR of roughly 7 to 11 cycles. TCRdb redid the calling of the 5' RACE reads with MiXCR, one entry per CDR3 protein. The table lists about 1.4 million distinct CDR3 sequences, approximately 59% of them singletons. The CDR3 covers 13 residues. CDR1 is WSHSY, CDR2 SAAADI, per germline. Trimming took off 4 bases at V and 4 bases at J, with 8 bases between the two ends. The clonotype was recovered from a man in his late teens or twenties in good health. Sequencing was carried out using blood. The chain couples TRBV10-2 to TRBJ2-1; D is perhaps TRBD1 (6 bases). CDR3 in amino acids: CASSVQGYNEQFF. DNA for the CDR3: TGCGCCAGCAGTGTACAGGGTTACAATGAGCAGTTCTTC.